The entry below describes one TCR beta chain. The CDR3 totals 13 residues. Per germline, CDR1 WSHSY and CDR2 SAAADI. V gave up 9 bases and J gave up 0 bases; unmatched junction bases: 2. Clones were read by immunoSEQ multiplex PCR, and TCRdb kept only the in-frame ones, dropping some. Of roughly 150,000 clones listed, about 88% are singletons. This specimen belongs to a study of blood T cell repertoires in COVID-19. In the study overall: PBMCs, B-cell-depleted T cells, or T cells were the source of the cDNA or gDNA that made up the material.

This study enrolled people aged 18 to 89 from around 26 US geographic areas. Participant-given clinical history determined each cohort assignment. Two negative PCRs, clearance, or symptom resolution had been documented for recovered Cohort 3 donors. The rearrangement links TRBV10-2 to TRBJ2-1; TRBD2 agrees at 7 bases. The sequenced sample was PBMCs or T cells enriched from blood (not recorded which). The receptor was derived from a man aged 50 to 60 who had recovered from COVID-19. The DNA of the CDR3 is TGCGCCAGTGGCGGGGGCTCCTACAATGAGCAGTTCTTC. Protein sequence: CASGGGSYNEQFF.